A single T cell receptor beta chain is shown here with its context. Its antigen is currently unknown. This sample stems from a study of beta chain features in type 1 diabetes. Regarding the study as a whole: In all four CD4+ subsets, TCRB CDR3 length was significantly, moderately reduced in type 1 diabetes.

This CDR3 spans 13 amino acids. Germline lookup yields CDR1 ENHRY and CDR2 SYGVKD. J lost 10 bases, V lost 3 bases, and 4 bases had no gene match. Expressed TCRB transcripts were sequenced because the isolated RNA had all been reverse transcribed beforehand. Clones were read by immunoSEQ multiplex PCR, and TCRdb kept only the in-frame ones, dropping some. The sample yields approximately 470,000 clones, 30% seen once. Sorted CD4+ subsets: naive, central memory, regulatory, stem cell-like memory (CD45RO/CCR7/CD25/CD127/CD95/CD27 panel). The source of this sequence is a man younger than 30 in good health. Source material: naive CD4+ T cells from blood. The J gene is TRBJ2-1, the V gene TRBV10-3; 9 nucleotides agree with TRBD1. CDR3 region: CAISDTTGGEQFF. The CDR3 nucleotides read TGTGCCATCAGTGATACGACAGGGGGAGAGCAGTTCTTC.